Following are 17 T cell receptor beta chains from one sample sequenced in a study of cytomegalovirus exposure and HLA in healthy donors (dated by TCRdb to 2016 to 2017). The receptor library was made with the immunoSEQ multiplex PCR assay. For the multiplex PCR, a mixture combining 60 forward primers for TCR Vbeta segments and 13 reverse primers for TCR Jbeta segments was used. Imported from immuneACCESS, the table was reduced by TCRdb to in-frame sequences with V and J called. These copies leave out some clones; in studies compared against another copy, an unresolved V gene accounts for under half, and the cause of the remainder is not known. Across this sample there are roughly 290,000 clones, with about 90% seen only once. The ten largest clones add up to 2% to 3% of the sample. Source material: PBMCs. The origin of the receptors is a woman in her late teens or twenties in good health and CMV-seronegative.

This sequence joins TRBV5-1 and TRBJ1-6, with D unclear. The CDR3 runs 13 residues. V lost 1 base and J 10 bases, leaving 9 bases between the germline ends. Germline V gene sequence: CDR1 SGHRS, CDR2 YFSETQ. The CDR3 DNA is TGCGCCAGCAGCTTGTACAAGGAGTCACCCCTCCACTTT. It codes for CASSLYKESPLHF.

The CDR3 here is CASTQGLAGAYNEQFF. CDR3 in DNA: TGTGCCAGCACCCAAGGGCTAGCGGGTGCCTACAATGAGCAGTTCTTC. The chain links TRBV9 to TRBJ2-1; 8 nucleotides align to TRBD2. The CDR3 totals 16 residues. V dropped 6 bases and J dropped 2; count of bases not matched to a gene: 10. Germline CDR1 reads SGDLS; CDR2 reads YYNGEE.

The chain employs TRBV4-2 and TRBJ2-1; TRBD2 aligns across 12 bases. This CDR3 has 18 amino acids. Per germline, CDR1 LGHNA and CDR2 YNFKEQ. V lost 1 base to trimming and J lost 1 base; unmatched junction nucleotides: 5. CDR3 protein: CASSQAPLAGGSYNEQFF. The CDR3 DNA sequence: TGTGCCAGCAGCCAAGCCCCACTAGCGGGGGGTTCCTACAATGAGCAGTTCTTC.

This chain connects TRBV29-1 to TRBJ1-2; D is undetermined. Trimming removed 4 bases from V and 4 bases from J, with 7 bases in between. CDR1 and CDR2 (germline): SQVTM, ANQGSEA. The CDR3 is made up of 11 amino acids. In DNA form, the CDR3 reads TGCAGCGTTGCGGAGGCCTATGGCTACACCTTC. The encoded protein is CSVAEAYGYTF. Filled out from reference TRBV29-1 and TRBJ1-2, the complete variable domain reads SAVISQKPSRDICQRGTSLTIQCQVDSQVTMMFWYRQQPGQSLTLIATANQGSEATYESGFVIDKFPISRPNLTFSTLTVSNMSPEDSSIYLCSVAEAYGYTFGSGTRLTVV.

The gene calls are TRBV7-6 and TRBJ1-3; no reliable D call. CDR3 length: 15 residues. The germline V gene encodes CDR1 SGHVS and CDR2 FNYEAQ. V was clipped by 0 bases and J by 0 bases, with 6 bases between them. CDR3 loop: CASSLAAVSGNTIYF. CDR3 nucleotide sequence: TGTGCCAGCAGCTTAGCGGCGGTCTCTGGAAACACCATATATTTT.

This clone was picked up a small number of times. The V call is TRBV11-3, the J call TRBJ2-6, with TRBD1 matching over 11 bases. This CDR3 has 18 residues. V shed 6 bases and J 1 base; nucleotides not matched to a gene: 8. Germline V gene lookup returns CDR1 SGHNT and CDR2 YENEEA. CDR3 coding DNA: TGTGCCAGCAGGGGAACCGGGACAGGGGGTTCTGGGGCCAACGTCCTGACTTTC. Its translation is CASRGTGTGGSGANVLTF.

J is TRBJ1-5 and V is TRBV2; 9 bases map to TRBD1. The CDR3 sequence is 16 residues long. From germline, CDR1 is SNHLY and CDR2 FYNNEI. V trimming: 4 bases; J trimming: 2 bases; junction bases outside the gene matches: 6. DNA for the CDR3: TGTGCCAGCAGTGTAATTGGGACAGGGCGCAATCAGCCCCAGCATTTT. It codes for CASSVIGTGRNQPQHF.

V and J are TRBV15 and TRBJ2-3, with D possibly TRBD2 on 7 matching bases. V was pared by 7 bases and J by 3 bases, with 17 bases between. The germline CDR1 and CDR2 sequences are LNHNV and YYDKDF (reference sequence). CDR3 length equals 15 residues. The DNA for the CDR3 is TGTGCCACCACCCCCCGGGGGGCAGGGACAGATACGCAGTATTTT. Translation gives CATTPRGAGTDTQYF.

The V and J genes are TRBV18 and TRBJ2-3; D is unclear. With 6 bases removed from V and 2 bases from J, the gap between germline ends came to 6 bases. The germline V gene has CDR1 KGHSH and CDR2 LQKENI. The CDR3 extends over 12 amino acids. The CDR3 nucleotides read TGTGCCAGCTCCACAGTCACAGATACGCAGTATTTT. It codes for CASSTVTDTQYF.

In its sample, this clone was seen once. J is TRBJ2-7 and V is TRBV18; 7 nucleotides agree with TRBD1. This CDR3 region has 15 residues. The germline gives CDR1 KGHSH, CDR2 LQKENI. J was trimmed by 5 bases and V by 6 bases; bases with no gene match: 13. CDR3 sequence reads: CASSRTQGMGDEQYF. The CDR3 bases are TGTGCCAGCTCGCGTACACAGGGGATGGGGGACGAGCAGTACTTC.

The rearrangement uses TRBV7-3 and TRBJ1-6; the match to TRBD1 covers 7 bases. CDR1 and CDR2 (germline): SGHTA, FQGTGA. Unmatched junction bases numbered 1, after V lost 5 bases and J lost 6 bases. The CDR3 has 13 amino acids. In DNA, the CDR3 is TGTGCCAGCAGCCCAGGGGGTAATTCACCCCTCCACTTT. It specifies CASSPGGNSPLHF.

The chain couples TRBV23-1 to TRBJ1-2, with a weak D call TRBD1 (5 bases). TRBV23-1 has ORF status, its function being uncertain. The CDR3 extends over 18 amino acids. Between the trimmed V and J ends, which lost 2 bases and 7 bases, there was a span of 26 bases. The CDR3 sequence: CASSQLRGWRVLGFGYTF. Here the CDR3 DNA reads TGCGCCAGCAGTCAACTCCGGGGGTGGAGGGTTCTAGGTTTTGGCTACACCTTC.

The gene calls are TRBV19 and TRBJ2-7; TRBD1 is a possible D gene (6 bases). Germline loops: CDR1 LNHDA, CDR2 SQIVND (reference sequence). This CDR3 comprises 13 residues. Trimming shortened V by 5 bases and J by 3 bases, and 11 bases separated the two germline ends. CDR3 region: CASSLQGFYEQYF. The CDR3 DNA reads TGTGCCAGTAGTCTACAGGGCTTCTACGAGCAGTACTTC.

This clone occurred a few times. V usage is TRBV5-1 and J usage is TRBJ2-1; possibly TRBD1 for D (9 bases). The CDR3 consists of 16 residues. Germline CDR1 reads SGHRS; CDR2 reads YFSETQ. V gave up 2 bases and J gave up 6 bases, with 18 bases separating them. CDR3 sequence: CASSLLAGQGPNEQFF. The CDR3 DNA reads TGCGCCAGCAGCTTATTAGCGGGACAGGGTCCCAATGAGCAGTTCTTC.

The chain is built from TRBV10-3 and TRBJ2-1, with 7 bases identical to TRBD1. V lost 2 bases to trimming and J lost 5 bases; unmatched junction nucleotides: 6. Germline V gene sequence: CDR1 ENHRY, CDR2 SYGVKD. There are 15 residues in the CDR3. This chain's CDR3 is CAISEEMGQNNEQFF. The CDR3 nucleotides read TGTGCCATCAGTGAGGAAATGGGACAGAACAATGAGCAGTTCTTC.

Only one count was recorded for this clone. The chain has TRBV6-1 and TRBJ2-7; TRBD1 might be the D (5 bases). The V and J ends lost 3 bases and 7 bases respectively, with 19 bases between them. The CDR3 length is 15 residues. Per germline, CDR1 MNHNS and CDR2 SASEGT. The CDR3, as DNA: TGTGCCAGCAGTGAGGCAGGGTGGGCGGTGGGTGAGCAGTACTTC. It is translated as CASSEAGWAVGEQYF.

In its sample, this clone was seen once. CDR3 DNA sequence: TGTGCCAGCTCCGGGATGAAGTACATTCAGTACTTC. It codes for CASSGMKYIQYF. The genes are TRBV18 and TRBJ2-4, with a weak D call TRBD2 (5 bases). CDR1 KGHSH and CDR2 LQKENI come from the germline V gene. V lost 6 bases and J lost 8, with 11 bases in between. The CDR3 length is 12 residues.